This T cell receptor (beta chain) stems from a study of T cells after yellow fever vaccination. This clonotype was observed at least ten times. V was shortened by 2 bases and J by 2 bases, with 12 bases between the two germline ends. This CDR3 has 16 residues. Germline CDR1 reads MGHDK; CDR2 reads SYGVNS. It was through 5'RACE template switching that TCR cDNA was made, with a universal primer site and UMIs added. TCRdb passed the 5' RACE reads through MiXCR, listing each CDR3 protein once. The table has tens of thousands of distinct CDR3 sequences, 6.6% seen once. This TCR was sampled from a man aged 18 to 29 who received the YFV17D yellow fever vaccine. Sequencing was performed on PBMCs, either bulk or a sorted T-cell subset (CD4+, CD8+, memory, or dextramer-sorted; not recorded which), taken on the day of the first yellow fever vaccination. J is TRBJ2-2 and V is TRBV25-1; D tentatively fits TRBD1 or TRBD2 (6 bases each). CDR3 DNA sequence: TGTGCCAGCAGTGAAATGTCGGGGGCTAACACCGGGGAGCTGTTTTTT. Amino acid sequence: CASSEMSGANTGELFF.